This is a list of T cell receptor beta chains from one sample in a study of shared clonotypes between healthy human individuals. Using immunoSEQ multiplex PCR, the repertoire was profiled, and TCRdb retains in-frame clones only, with some absent. Seen here are fewer than 700,000 clones, 95% observed once, and the top ten hold over 0.1%. Material for sequencing was naive CD8+ T cells sorted from blood. Receptors originate from a woman aged 30 to 39 in good health. CDR3s include the opening cysteine and the closing phenylalanine or tryptophan. Fields, in order: V gene, CDR3 length, J gene, D gene, clone size, CDR3 protein, CDR3 DNA. D genes are given only for firm matches. Where a row states a size, it is once, few, many or the class of an expanded clone; other rows omit it.

>TRBV9|15|TRBJ1-3|.|.
CASSVAVQGGNTIYF
TGTGCCAGCAGCGTAGCGGTTCAGGGCGGAAACACCATATATTTT
>TRBV10-3|16|TRBJ2-7|TRBD2|.
CAISERSGTSSYEQYF
TGTGCCATCAGTGAACGGTCCGGGACTAGCTCCTACGAGCAGTACTTC
>TRBV27|14|TRBJ2-1|.|once
CASSWRAEGNEQFF
TGTGCCAGCAGTTGGAGGGCCGAAGGAAATGAGCAGTTCTTC
>TRBV7-9|13|TRBJ1-6|TRBD1|once
CASSYRGRSPLHF
TGTGCCAGCAGCTACAGGGGGCGGTCACCCCTCCACTTT
>TRBV10-3|13|TRBJ2-7|.|.
CAIREGDIYEQYF
TGTGCCATCAGGGAAGGTGACATCTACGAGCAGTACTTC
>TRBV5-4|13|TRBJ2-1|.|.
CASSTGLYNEQFF
TGTGCCAGCAGCACGGGACTTTACAATGAGCAGTTCTTC
>TRBV29-1|14|TRBJ2-7|TRBD1|.
CSVDKGGTGYEQYF
TGCAGCGTTGATAAGGGCGGGACAGGCTACGAGCAGTACTTC
>TRBV7-9|13|TRBJ2-7|.|.
CASSPTSSYEQYF
TGTGCCAGCAGCCCGACTAGCTCCTACGAGCAGTACTTC
>TRBV28|16|TRBJ1-2|TRBD1|.
CASSFGETGSTYGYTF
TGTGCCAGCAGTTTTGGAGAGACAGGGTCTACCTATGGCTACACCTTC
>TRBV5-4|15|TRBJ2-1|TRBD2|.
CASSPAILAGNEQFF
TGTGCCAGCAGCCCGGCAATTCTAGCGGGAAATGAGCAGTTCTTC
>TRBV19|14|TRBJ1-5|.|.
CASSIYDSNQPQHF
TGTGCCAGTAGTATATATGACAGCAATCAGCCCCAGCATTTT
>TRBV15|14|TRBJ2-7|.|.
CATSTPGLTYEQYF
TGTGCCACCAGCACCCCGGGCCTTACCTACGAGCAGTACTTC
>TRBV27|14|TRBJ2-3|.|.
CASSLGLSTDTQYF
TGTGCCAGCAGTTTAGGACTGAGCACAGATACGCAGTATTTT
>TRBV29-1|10|TRBJ2-1|.|.
CSVDASEQFF
TGCAGCGTTGATGCCAGTGAGCAGTTCTTC
>TRBV7-9|11|TRBJ2-7|TRBD2|.
CASSQGSSGSF
TGTGCCAGCAGCCAGGGCAGCAGCGGGAGCTTC
>TRBV27|12|TRBJ2-7|.|.
CASSLNGYEQYF
TGTGCCAGCAGTTTAAATGGCTACGAGCAGTACTTC
>TRBV15|17|TRBJ2-4|.|.
CATSGPGGDLAKNIQYF
TGTGCCACCAGCGGGCCAGGGGGGGATCTAGCCAAAAACATTCAGTACTTC
>TRBV7-9|12|TRBJ1-4|.|.
CASSLEGGKLFF
TGTGCCAGCAGCTTAGAGGGAGGAAAACTGTTTTTT
>TRBV27|15|TRBJ2-7|.|.
CASSLTITDSYEQYF
TGTGCCAGCAGTTTAACCATCACGGATTCCTACGAGCAGTACTTC
>TRBV30|13|TRBJ2-5|.|.
CAWREWGQETQYF
TGTGCCTGGAGGGAATGGGGCCAAGAGACCCAGTACTTC
>TRBV28|19|TRBJ2-7|TRBD2|.
CASSPLSTSGRVSSYEQYF
TGTGCCAGCAGTCCTCTGTCGACTAGCGGGAGGGTTAGCTCCTACGAGCAGTACTTC